Presented here are 22 T cell receptor beta chains from one specimen sequenced in a study of glioma-infiltrating T cells after dendritic cell vaccination. Sequencing was performed with immunoSEQ multiplex PCR; in TCRdb, only in-frame clones are kept and a portion is missing. This repertoire shows roughly 100,000 clones, almost 90% found once; its top ten account for 2.5% to 3.5%. Stated time point: after dendritic cell vaccination, including at tumor progression/relapse. Sample: blood, taken after dendritic cell vaccination. The receptor source for this set is a human donor with glioblastoma.

The V call is TRBV2, the J call TRBJ2-1; 10 bases line up with TRBD2. Germline V lookup: CDR1 SNHLY, CDR2 FYNNEI. J gave up 0 bases and V 5 bases, and 19 bases lay outside the gene matches. CDR3 length equals 21 residues. CDR3 residues: CASSQGYGLAEGTSSYNEQFF. The CDR3, as DNA: TGTGCCAGCAGTCAAGGCTATGGACTAGCGGAGGGGACTAGCTCCTACAATGAGCAGTTCTTC. Variable domain in full (rest from reference TRBV2 and TRBJ2-1): EPEVTQTPSHQVTQMGQEVILRCVPISNHLYFYWYRQILGQKVEFLVSFYNNEISEKSEIFDDQFSVERPDGSNFTLKIRSTKLEDSAMYFCASSQGYGLAEGTSSYNEQFFGPGTRLTVL.

This sequence joins TRBV12-5 and TRBJ2-3; D is ambiguous. This CDR3 has 11 amino acids. The V gene's germline CDR1 is LGHNT and CDR2 FRNRAP. V lost 5 bases and J lost 3, with 3 bases in between. The CDR3 loop is CASGHTDTQYF. The CDR3 DNA reads TGTGCTAGTGGTCATACAGATACGCAGTATTTT. Full variable domain (outside the CDR3, taken from reference TRBV12-5 and TRBJ2-3): DARVTQTPRHKVTEMGQEVTMRCQPILGHNTVFWYRQTMMQGLELLAYFRNRAPLDDSGMPKDRFSAEMPDATLATLKIQPSEPRDSAVYFCASGHTDTQYFGPGTRLTVL.

The rearrangement joins TRBV30 to TRBJ1-4; D is uncertain. Trimming stripped 3 bases from V and 7 bases from J, with 12 bases between. CDR3 size: 13 residues. Germline CDR1 GTSNPN, CDR2 SVGIG (reference sequence). CDR3 region: CAWSGETGEKLFF. CDR3 DNA sequence: TGTGCCTGGAGCGGCGAGACTGGTGAAAAACTGTTTTTT.

The rearrangement uses TRBV11-2 and TRBJ2-7, with D perhaps matching TRBD2 (5 bases). This CDR3 comprises 17 residues. Trimming removed 3 bases at V and 4 bases at J, with 22 bases between. Germline values: CDR1 SGHAT, CDR2 FQNNGV. CDR3 loop: CASSFNGAGLSGYEQYF. For the CDR3, the DNA is TGTGCCAGCAGCTTTAACGGCGCAGGACTTTCAGGTTACGAGCAGTACTTC. Using reference TRBV11-2 and TRBJ2-7 for the parts outside the CDR3, the full variable domain is EAGVAQSPRYKIIEKRQSVAFWCNPISGHATLYWYQQILGQGPKLLIQFQNNGVVDDSQLPKDRFSAERLKGVDSTLKIQPAKLEDSAVYLCASSFNGAGLSGYEQYFGPGTRLTVT.

This chain uses TRBV7-3 with TRBJ2-5, with 11 bases aligning to TRBD2. The junction had 7 bases not matched to a gene; V was cut back by 6 bases and J by 4 bases. Germline-derived CDR1 and CDR2 are SGHTA and FQGTGA. This CDR3 is built from 15 residues. CDR3 DNA sequence: TGTGCCAGCAGTCTTAGCGGGAGGGCCCCAGAGACCCAGTACTTC. Translated, it gives CASSLSGRAPETQYF.

The rearrangement joins TRBV19 to TRBJ1-2; 7 nucleotides match TRBD1. CDR3 length: 13 residues. V was pared by 3 bases and J by 8 bases, with 6 bases of the junction left unmatched. Germline CDR1 LNHDA, CDR2 SQIVND (reference sequence). In DNA form, the CDR3 reads TGTGCCAGTAGTATGGAGGGGGCACGGGGCTACACCTTC. This codes for CASSMEGARGYTF.

This clone is deemed medium-sized. The chain is built from TRBV4-1 and TRBJ1-1, with D uncertain. Trimming removed 2 bases from V and 6 bases from J, with 10 bases in between. CDR1 is MGHRA, CDR2 YSYEKL, per germline. The CDR3 contains 13 residues. The CDR3 loop is CASSQLSGSEAFF. CDR3 DNA sequence: TGCGCCAGCAGCCAACTCTCCGGTTCTGAAGCTTTCTTT.

This clone was observed once. The chain employs TRBV6-6 and TRBJ1-2; 7 nucleotides align to TRBD1. Germline V gene data show CDR1 as MNHNY and CDR2 as SVGAGI (reference sequence). The CDR3 spans 14 residues. After removal of 6 bases from V and 4 bases from J, the junction contained 8 bases not matched to a gene. The CDR3 DNA reads TGTGCCAGCAGACTTTCACAGGGGCCCTATGGCTACACCTTC. This codes for CASRLSQGPYGYTF.

The rearrangement uses TRBV2 and TRBJ1-1; 8 nucleotides align to TRBD1. The CDR3 sequence is 15 residues long. Per the germline V gene, CDR1 is SNHLY and CDR2 is FYNNEI. The V and J ends lost 6 bases and 4 bases, in that order; junction bases with no gene match: 10. CDR3 amino acids: CASRRGQGWVTEAFF. In nucleotides, the CDR3 is TGTGCCAGCAGGCGTGGACAGGGATGGGTCACTGAAGCTTTCTTT.

The V call is TRBV7-6, the J call TRBJ2-3; D might be TRBD2 (6 bases). CDR1 SGHVS and CDR2 FNYEAQ come from the germline V gene. Trimming removed 1 base at V and 2 bases at J, with 13 bases between. The CDR3 sequence is 16 residues long. This CDR3 is CASSLEVGGDTDTQYF. The CDR3, as DNA: TGTGCCAGCAGCTTAGAGGTTGGAGGGGACACAGATACGCAGTATTTT.

The rearrangement uses TRBV7-6 and TRBJ1-1, with D perhaps matching TRBD1 (6 bases). From germline, CDR1 is SGHVS and CDR2 FNYEAQ. Trimming took 5 bases from V and 5 from J, leaving 12 bases between them. The CDR3 runs to 13 residues. The CDR3 here is CASSPSRGTEAFF. CDR3 bases: TGTGCCAGCAGCCCGAGCAGGGGAACTGAAGCTTTCTTT.

The V call is TRBV5-8, the J call TRBJ2-1; weak D call: TRBD1 (5 bases). The germline gives CDR1 SGHTS, CDR2 YDEGEE. Trimming shortened V by 4 bases and J by 7 bases, and 21 bases separated the two germline ends. The CDR3 extends over 16 amino acids. CDR3 sequence: CASSPWSAGLSNEQFF. CDR3 in DNA: TGTGCCAGCAGCCCCTGGTCGGCAGGGTTGTCGAATGAGCAGTTCTTC.

This rearrangement joins TRBV19 to TRBJ2-7, with 11 bases fitting TRBD2. The germline V gene has CDR1 LNHDA and CDR2 SQIVND (reference sequence). The CDR3 length is 15 residues. The junction had 6 bases not matched to a gene; V was cut back by 4 bases and J by 4 bases. The CDR3 sequence is CASSTIAGGPYEQYF. The CDR3 region has the DNA TGTGCCAGTAGTACCATAGCGGGGGGGCCTTACGAGCAGTACTTC.

The CDR3: CSASGGPNTEAFF. CDR3 nucleotide sequence: TGCAGCGCAAGCGGGGGACCGAACACTGAAGCTTTCTTT. The chain combines TRBV29-1 with TRBJ1-1; D perhaps matches TRBD1 (5 bases). This CDR3 contains 13 residues. Germline CDR1 is SQVTM and CDR2 is ANQGSEA. V was shortened by 7 bases and J by 1 base, with 13 bases between the two germline ends.

The chain links TRBV5-8 to TRBJ2-3; 7 positions agree with TRBD2. The CDR3 covers 17 residues. V trimming: 7 bases; J trimming: 0 bases; junction bases outside the gene matches: 14. CDR1 and CDR2 from the germline V gene are SGHTS and YDEGEE. The CDR3 loop reads CASRGFLRGSSTDTQYF. CDR3 DNA sequence: TGTGCCAGCCGGGGGTTTTTGCGGGGGTCTAGCACAGATACGCAGTATTTT.

V and J are TRBV6-5 and TRBJ2-1, with D uncertain. Between the trimmed V and J ends, which lost 5 bases and 5 bases, there was a span of 4 bases. Germline CDR1 is MNHEY and CDR2 is SVGAGI. The CDR3 length is 11 residues. CDR3: CASSRDNEQFF. The DNA for the CDR3 is TGTGCCAGCAGTCGGGACAATGAGCAGTTCTTC.

V and J are TRBV27 and TRBJ2-3; TRBD2 agrees at 9 bases. From germline, CDR1 is MNHEY and CDR2 SMNVEV (reference sequence). V lost 3 bases to trimming and J lost 4 bases; unmatched junction nucleotides: 8. The CDR3 covers 16 residues. CDR3: CASSFRAGGRSDTQYF. The CDR3 DNA reads TGTGCCAGCAGTTTCCGAGCGGGGGGACGGTCAGATACGCAGTATTTT.

Concerning this clone itself: This sample also contains other DNA sequences that code for the same CDR3. The rearrangement links TRBV27 to TRBJ1-1; 9 nucleotides line up with TRBD1. The CDR3 contains 15 residues. The ends lost 5 bases at V and 5 bases at J; junction bases unmatched: 9. CDR1 and CDR2 (germline): MNHEY, SMNVEV (reference sequence). This CDR3 is CASSPRDRVGTEAFF. The CDR3 DNA sequence: TGTGCCAGCAGTCCCCGGGACAGGGTGGGGACTGAAGCTTTCTTT.

This chain joins TRBV30 and TRBJ2-7; weak D call: TRBD2 (6 bases). This CDR3 has 16 residues. CDR1 GTSNPN and CDR2 SVGIG come from the germline V gene (reference sequence). Trimming left V 2 bases short and J 4 bases short, with 21 bases between. The CDR3 here is CAWSISGTWRSYEQYF. In nucleotides, the CDR3 is TGTGCCTGGAGTATCTCCGGGACTTGGCGTTCTTACGAGCAGTACTTC.

The V call is TRBV5-1, the J call TRBJ1-1, with D possibly TRBD1 on 5 matching bases. CDR3 length: 15 amino acids. The V gene's germline CDR1 is SGHRS and CDR2 YFSETQ. V was trimmed by 6 bases and J by 1 base, leaving 16 bases between them. This CDR3 is CASKQGLSTNTEAFF. In DNA form, the CDR3 reads TGCGCCAGCAAGCAGGGTCTGTCGACGAACACTGAAGCTTTCTTT. The full variable domain, in which reference TRBV5-1 and TRBJ1-1 provide the parts outside the CDR3, is KAGVTQTPRYLIKTRGQQVTLSCSPISGHRSVSWYQQTPGQGLQFLFEYFSETQRNKGNFPGRFSGRQFSNSRSEMNVSTLELGDSALYLCASKQGLSTNTEAFFGQGTRLTVV.

The chain employs TRBV25-1 and TRBJ1-1, with D perhaps matching TRBD1 (6 bases). This CDR3 spans 13 amino acids. The germline V gene encodes CDR1 MGHDK and CDR2 SYGVNS. V was cut by 4 bases and J by 4 bases, with 10 bases left in between. Here the CDR3 reads CASSGGLVTEAFF. CDR3 nucleotide sequence: TGTGCCAGCAGTGGGGGGCTTGTCACTGAAGCTTTCTTT.

The rearrangement links TRBV7-6 to TRBJ2-6, with a possible D match to TRBD1 (6 bases). This CDR3 has 19 residues. Per the germline V gene, CDR1 is SGHVS and CDR2 is FNYEAQ. V was pared by 5 bases and J by 0 bases, with 20 bases between. The CDR3 DNA reads as TGTGCCAGCAGCCCGGCTCAGGGGCTGGGGGTCTCTGGGGCCAACGTCCTGACTTTC. It specifies CASSPAQGLGVSGANVLTF.